The entry below gives a single T cell receptor beta chain sequence along with its context. The data were taken from a study of shared clonotypes between healthy human individuals. Under the authors' procedure: Quality scores were absent from the junction-only immunoSEQ sequences, so filtering differed. Repertoires were generated with immunoSEQ multiplex PCR, while TCRdb's copy carries only in-frame clones and drops some. That table furnishes V, J and clone size, whereas the DNA furnished D and trimming. The sample holds roughly 700,000 clones; 90% are singletons and the top ten take 30% to 40%. J lost 5 bases, V lost 1 base, and 17 bases had no gene match. Germline assignment: CDR1 SGHTA and CDR2 FQGNSA. This CDR3 spans 18 amino acids.

Sequencing was performed on memory CD8+ T cells from PBMCs. The subset was: CD45RO+ cells pooled with CCR7-negative TemRA cells. This TCR came from a man aged 18 to 29 in good health. Some clones in this sample may be carry-over from other donors' samples. The rearrangement joins TRBV7-2 to TRBJ2-7, with TRBD1 matching over 7 bases. For the CDR3, the DNA is TGTGCCAGCAGCTTAGGTGGACAGGCTTACTCCATTCGGGACGAGCAGTACTTC. It specifies CASSLGGQAYSIRDEQYF.